Below are 25 T cell receptor beta chains sequenced from a single sample in a study of graft-versus-host responses after intestinal transplantation. Antigens for these TCRs are unknown. The method was immunoSEQ multiplex PCR; TCRdb's version includes in-frame clones alone and lacks a portion of them. The sample shows some 110,000 clones, approximately 93% of them seen only once. Material: unstimulated CD8+ T cells sorted from spleen or lymph node cells, obtained before transplant. These TCRs come from a human donor who was the organ donor for an intestinal transplant.

This clone has just one count. The chain joins TRBV5-5 to TRBJ1-1; TRBD1 might be the D (6 bases). V was clipped by 4 bases and J by 1 base, with 8 bases between them. The germline gives CDR1 SGHKS, CDR2 YYEKEE (reference sequence). This CDR3 is 13 amino acids long. CDR3 in DNA: TGTGCCAGCAGCCTAGGGGGGAACACTGAAGCTTTCTTT. This encodes CASSLGGNTEAFF.

As concerns this clone: One junction end disagrees with the germline gene, perhaps due to a read error. The chain combines TRBV7-7 with TRBJ2-7; D is unresolved. Germline V gene lookup returns CDR1 SSHAT and CDR2 FNYEAQ (reference sequence). The length of the CDR3 is 13 residues. The CDR3 protein is CASSLSPGYEQYF. CDR3 sequence (DNA): TGTGCTAGCAGCTTATCTCCAGGCTACGAGCAGTACTTC.

V gene TRBV27 combines with J gene TRBJ2-7, with D possibly matching TRBD1 (6 bases). V gave up 4 bases and J gave up 3 bases, with 16 bases separating them. The CDR3 sequence is 15 residues long. From germline, CDR1 is MNHEY and CDR2 SMNVEV (reference sequence). For the CDR3, the DNA is TGTGCCAGCAGTTCCGAACAGAGGGGGATCTACGAGCAGTACTTC. The encoded protein is CASSSEQRGIYEQYF.

This chain connects TRBV5-5 to TRBJ2-7; 9 nucleotides line up with TRBD1. Losses at the gene ends were 0 bases for V and 5 bases for J; bases not matched to a gene: 6. Per the germline V gene, CDR1 is SGHKS and CDR2 is YYEKEE (reference sequence). This CDR3 has 15 amino acids. The CDR3 protein is CASSLVPDRGDEQYF. The CDR3 nucleotides read TGTGCCAGCAGCTTGGTACCGGACAGGGGCGACGAGCAGTACTTC.

The V and J genes are TRBV19 and TRBJ1-1; D unresolved. CDR1 is LNHDA, CDR2 SQIVND, per germline (reference sequence). V lost 5 bases and J lost 1, with 11 bases in between. CDR3 length: 14 residues. The CDR3 loop is CASSYGGPNTEAFF. CDR3 in DNA: TGTGCCAGTAGTTACGGAGGGCCGAACACTGAAGCTTTCTTT.

The chain has TRBV10-3 and TRBJ2-1; D might be TRBD2 (6 bases). The CDR3 runs 15 residues. Trimming left V 2 bases short and J 3 bases short, with 11 bases between. The germline CDR1 and CDR2 sequences are ENHRY and SYGVKD. CDR3 in amino acids: CAISEGTPIYNEQFF. The CDR3 coding sequence is TGTGCCATCAGTGAGGGGACTCCCATCTACAATGAGCAGTTCTTC.

This chain uses TRBV6-6 with TRBJ1-1; TRBD1 agrees at 8 bases. There are 14 residues in the CDR3. From germline, CDR1 is MNHNY and CDR2 SVGAGI (reference sequence). V shed 5 bases, J shed 5 bases, and the junction held 7 bases outside the gene matches. DNA for the CDR3: TGTGCCAGCAGTAAACGAAACAGGGGGACTGAAGCTTTCTTT. This sequence encodes CASSKRNRGTEAFF.

This clone was recorded a few times. V usage is TRBV5-8 and J usage is TRBJ2-7; perhaps TRBD2 as D (5 bases). The CDR3 contains 14 residues. CDR1 is SGHTS and CDR2 is YDEGEE in the germline V gene. V shed 4 bases and J shed 3 bases, with 14 bases lying between them. The CDR3 bases are TGTGCCAGCAGCCCGGACTCACACAACTACGAGCAGTACTTC. As protein: CASSPDSHNYEQYF.

This clone appeared a single time. The V and J genes are TRBV5-8 and TRBJ1-1, with D hard to call. Germline CDR1 SGHTS, CDR2 YDEGEE. The CDR3 covers 15 residues. V was clipped by 2 bases and J by 0 bases, with 11 bases between them. In DNA, the CDR3 is TGTGCCAGCAGCTTCTCGGTGGGCGTGAACACTGAAGCTTTCTTT. Its protein is CASSFSVGVNTEAFF.

The chain uses TRBV7-8 and TRBJ2-3; weak D call: TRBD2 (5 bases). V was clipped by 0 bases and J by 4 bases, with 8 bases between them. Germline CDR1 SGHVS, CDR2 FQNEAQ. The CDR3 consists of 14 residues. In DNA form, the CDR3 reads TGTGCCAGCAGCTTAGCGGGAGCCCCAGATACGCAGTATTTT. Its protein product is CASSLAGAPDTQYF.

This rearrangement joins TRBV11-3 to TRBJ1-3; no reliable D call. The CDR3 loop spans 12 amino acids. Germline assignment: CDR1 SGHNT and CDR2 YENEEA. V shed 2 bases and J shed 4 bases, with 3 bases lying between them. The CDR3 here is CASSLTGNTIYF. In DNA form, the CDR3 reads TGTGCCAGCAGCTTAACCGGAAACACCATATATTTT.

The chain joins TRBV5-1 to TRBJ2-1; 7 bases map to TRBD1. The CDR3 contains 18 residues. The trim removed 1 base at V and 10 bases at J, leaving 20 bases unmatched. The germline V gene has CDR1 SGHRS and CDR2 YFSETQ. The CDR3 bases are TGCGCCAGCAGCTTGTTCCCCTACAGGGGCGGGCTTCAGGAGGAGCAGTTCTTC. Encoded protein: CASSLFPYRGGLQEEQFF.

The rearrangement links TRBV27 to TRBJ1-2; D unresolved. V was cut by 2 bases and J by 8 bases, with 12 bases left in between. Germline assignment: CDR1 MNHEY and CDR2 SMNVEV (reference sequence). The CDR3 covers 13 residues. CDR3 residues: CASSLRASGGYTF. The CDR3 coding sequence is TGTGCCAGCAGTTTACGTGCTTCGGGGGGCTACACCTTC.

The genes are TRBV5-5 and TRBJ2-7; no clear D. Germline loops: CDR1 SGHKS, CDR2 YYEKEE (reference sequence). V was cut by 3 bases and J by 3 bases, with 13 bases left in between. The CDR3 contains 14 residues. CDR3 nucleotides: TGTGCCAGCAGCTCCCCTCCTATCAACTACGAGCAGTACTTC. It yields the protein CASSSPPINYEQYF.

The chain links TRBV4-1 to TRBJ2-1; either TRBD1 or TRBD2 may supply D (5 bases each). From germline, CDR1 is MGHRA and CDR2 YSYEKL. Trimming stripped 4 bases from V and 10 bases from J, with 20 bases between. CDR3 length: 15 amino acids. Written as DNA, the CDR3 is TGCGCCAGCAGCCCTCCCGGGACCCCCCGCGGGGAGCAGTTCTTC. The encoded protein is CASSPPGTPRGEQFF.

The chain employs TRBV28 and TRBJ1-2; D is undetermined. Trimming removed 3 bases from V and 4 bases from J, with 6 bases in between. The germline gives CDR1 MDHEN, CDR2 SYDVKM. The CDR3 covers 12 residues. The CDR3, as DNA: TGTGCCAGCAGTTTCGTGGGCTATGGCTACACCTTC. It is translated as CASSFVGYGYTF.

The J gene is TRBJ2-3, the V gene TRBV18, with 8 bases fitting TRBD1. CDR3 length: 16 amino acids. The germline V gene has CDR1 KGHSH and CDR2 LQKENI. V trimming: 4 bases; J trimming: 2 bases; junction bases outside the gene matches: 8. The CDR3 DNA reads as TGTGCCAGCTCACGTCTCAGGGGGCTAGCCACAGATACGCAGTATTTT. Its translation is CASSRLRGLATDTQYF. Looking up the rest from reference TRBV18 and TRBJ2-3 gives the full variable domain: NAGVMQNPRHLVRRRGQEARLRCSPMKGHSHVYWYRQLPEEGLKFMVYLQKENIIDESGMPKERFSAEFPKEGPSILRIQQVVRGDSAAYFCASSRLRGLATDTQYFGPGTRLTVL.

The CDR3 here is CASSEAQGYYEKLFF. Written as DNA, the CDR3 is TGTGCCAGCAGTGAAGCACAGGGGTATTATGAAAAACTGTTTTTT. V gene TRBV6-1 combines with J gene TRBJ1-4; 7 positions agree with TRBD1. The CDR3 covers 15 residues. The germline V gene encodes CDR1 MNHNS and CDR2 SASEGT. J was trimmed by 6 bases and V by 0 bases; bases with no gene match: 4.

CDR3 nucleotides: TGTGCCAGCAGCCCCCGGGGGAGGGTTCGGCCCACAGATACGCAGTATTTT. It specifies CASSPRGRVRPTDTQYF. V gene TRBV9 combines with J gene TRBJ2-3; 7 bases align to TRBD2. Germline V lookup: CDR1 SGDLS, CDR2 YYNGEE. This CDR3 contains 17 residues. V was clipped by 4 bases and J by 2 bases; unmatched bases: 13. Combining the CDR3 with reference TRBV9 and TRBJ2-3 gives the whole variable domain DSGVTQTPKHLITATGQRVTLRCSPRSGDLSVYWYQQSLDQGLQFLIQYYNGEERAKGNILERFSAQQFPDLHSELNLSSLELGDSALYFCASSPRGRVRPTDTQYFGPGTRLTVL.

The chain links TRBV6-1 to TRBJ1-4; no firm D call. This CDR3 is built from 17 residues. Germline CDR1 reads MNHNS; CDR2 reads SASEGT. V gave up 0 bases and J gave up 3 bases, with 14 bases separating them. In DNA form, the CDR3 reads TGTGCCAGCAGTGAAGCGCTAGGGATTAGGGCTAATGAAAAACTGTTTTTT. Its translation is CASSEALGIRANEKLFF.

The rearrangement joins TRBV4-1 to TRBJ1-2, with a possible D match to TRBD1 (6 bases). Germline CDR1 MGHRA, CDR2 YSYEKL. V lost 7 bases, J lost 4 bases, and 16 bases lay in between. The length of the CDR3 is 14 residues. The CDR3 is CASTINRDSYGYTF. The CDR3, as DNA: TGCGCCAGCACCATAAACAGGGACTCCTATGGCTACACCTTC.

J is TRBJ1-1 and V is TRBV4-1; D perhaps matches TRBD1 (6 bases). The CDR3 has 14 amino acids. Germline V lookup: CDR1 MGHRA, CDR2 YSYEKL. V lost 0 bases to trimming and J lost 7 bases, with 12 bases between them. CDR3 sequence (DNA): TGCGCCAGCAGCCAAGAGGGGGGCACCTATGAAGCTTTCTTT. Protein sequence: CASSQEGGTYEAFF.

For the CDR3, the DNA is TGTGCCAGTAGTACCTGGCTAGCGAGCGAGCAGTACTTC. It is translated as CASSTWLASEQYF. The chain recombines TRBV19 with TRBJ2-7; perhaps TRBD2 as D (6 bases). CDR1 is LNHDA and CDR2 is SQIVND in the germline V gene (reference sequence). The CDR3 totals 13 residues. Trimming shortened V by 4 bases and J by 6 bases, and 13 bases separated the two germline ends.

V usage is TRBV28 and J usage is TRBJ1-5; D unresolved. Deletions cut 5 bases from V and 0 bases from J, with 11 bases between. The CDR3 is 15 amino acids. Germline CDR1 is MDHEN and CDR2 is SYDVKM. Written as DNA, the CDR3 is TGTGCCAGCAGTGTTATTTCGGATAGCAATCAGCCCCAGCATTTT. The encoded protein is CASSVISDSNQPQHF.

The J gene is TRBJ2-7, the V gene TRBV19; D is unresolved. The CDR3 totals 13 residues. Germline lookup yields CDR1 LNHDA and CDR2 SQIVND (reference sequence). V was shortened by 5 bases and J by 3 bases, with 11 bases between the two germline ends. This CDR3 reads CASSFRLVYEQYF. Here the CDR3 DNA reads TGTGCCAGTAGTTTCAGACTGGTCTACGAGCAGTACTTC.